Each of the 27 T cell receptor beta chains below was sequenced from the same sample in a study of blood T cell repertoires in COVID-19 (dated by TCRdb to the early 2020s). Preparation of the library involved the immunoSEQ multiplex PCR assay. The clones in this table, taken by TCRdb from immuneACCESS, are in-frame only. Not every clone is retained; where verified, under half of the shortfall comes from an unresolved V gene, and the cause of the rest is unknown. Here the sample has around 100,000 clones; about 78% occur a single time. Of the sample, 9.8% falls within the top ten clones. Sequencing input: peripheral blood. The receptors shown here come from a man between 60 and 75 years old with active or convalescent COVID-19.

The V call is TRBV6-5, the J call TRBJ1-5, with 9 bases matching TRBD1. Germline CDR1 MNHEY, CDR2 SVGAGI. This CDR3 region has 15 residues. The V gene end was trimmed by 6 bases and the J gene end by 1 base; junction bases not matched to a gene: 4. Here the CDR3 DNA reads TGTGCCAGCAGGGATACAGGGGGCAGCAATCAGCCCCAGCATTTT. The encoded protein is CASRDTGGSNQPQHF.

The gene calls are TRBV11-3 and TRBJ2-2; D is unclear. The CDR3 loop spans 13 amino acids. Germline V lookup: CDR1 SGHNT, CDR2 YENEEA. V was clipped by 5 bases and J by 1 base, with 5 bases between them. The CDR3 spells CASSDRNTGELFF. The CDR3 nucleotides are TGTGCCAGCAGCGATAGGAACACCGGGGAGCTGTTTTTT.

V is TRBV25-1 and J is TRBJ2-2; D uncertain. CDR3 length: 16 residues. Deletions cut 1 base from V and 4 bases from J, with 13 bases between. In germline, CDR1 is MGHDK, CDR2 SYGVNS. CDR3 bases: TGTGCCAGCAGTGAATCCCTGCTCACTCCCACCGGGGAGCTGTTTTTT. It is translated as CASSESLLTPTGELFF. Variable domain in full (rest from reference TRBV25-1 and TRBJ2-2): EADIYQTPRYLVIGTGKKITLECSQTMGHDKMYWYQQDPGMELHLIHYSYGVNSTEKGDLSSESTVSRIRTEHFPLTLESARPSHTSQYLCASSESLLTPTGELFFGEGSRLTVL.

V gene TRBV2 combines with J gene TRBJ2-5; possibly TRBD2 for D (5 bases). The CDR3 is made up of 12 amino acids. Trimming left V 8 bases short and J 5 bases short, with 12 bases between. Germline V CDR1 and CDR2: SNHLY, FYNNEI. This CDR3 is CASGSRRETQYF. The CDR3 DNA is TGTGCCAGCGGGAGTCGGCGGGAGACCCAGTACTTC. Full variable domain (rest looked up from reference TRBV2 and TRBJ2-5): EPEVTQTPSHQVTQMGQEVILRCVPISNHLYFYWYRQILGQKVEFLVSFYNNEISEKSEIFDDQFSVERPDGSNFTLKIRSTKLEDSAMYFCASGSRRETQYFGPGTRLLVL.

The rearrangement joins TRBV24-1 to TRBJ2-2; D perhaps matches TRBD1 (6 bases). Germline V CDR1 and CDR2: KGHDR, SFDVKD. V was trimmed by 9 bases and J by 0 bases, leaving 22 bases between them. The CDR3 length is 18 residues. The CDR3 loop is CATSTTQGRYSNTGELFF. The CDR3 coding sequence is TGTGCCACCTCTACCACACAGGGAAGGTATTCGAACACCGGGGAGCTGTTTTTT.

V usage is TRBV5-1 and J usage is TRBJ1-1, with TRBD1 as a possible D gene (5 bases). The CDR3 has 15 residues. Germline CDR1 is SGHRS and CDR2 is YFSETQ. V dropped 6 bases and J dropped 1 base, with 16 bases sitting between them. CDR3 amino acids: CASTEGAQGNTEAFF. For the CDR3, the DNA is TGCGCCAGCACGGAGGGCGCGCAGGGGAACACTGAAGCTTTCTTT.

The chain employs TRBV11-3 and TRBJ2-5; weak D call: TRBD1 (5 bases). V shed 5 bases and J shed 5 bases, with 18 bases lying between them. This CDR3 comprises 15 residues. CDR1 is SGHNT and CDR2 is YENEEA in the germline V gene. Here the CDR3 DNA reads TGTGCCAGCAGCCTAAGGGCAGGGATCGGGGAGACCCAGTACTTC. Amino acids: CASSLRAGIGETQYF.

This rearrangement joins TRBV29-1 to TRBJ2-7, with TRBD2 matching 8 bases. J was trimmed by 3 bases and V by 6 bases; bases with no gene match: 7. The CDR3 loop spans 13 amino acids. Germline CDR1 is SQVTM and CDR2 is ANQGSEA. The CDR3 is CSVGLAGDYEQYF. The DNA for the CDR3 is TGCAGCGTCGGACTAGCCGGGGACTACGAGCAGTACTTC.

The chain is built from TRBV28 and TRBJ2-1, with a weak D call TRBD2 (6 bases). Germline CDR1 reads MDHEN; CDR2 reads SYDVKM. V was cut by 4 bases and J by 2 bases, with 18 bases left in between. The CDR3 has 17 amino acids. In nucleotides, the CDR3 is TGTGCCAGCAGTTCCGCCGGGACTGGAGAGCCCTACAATGAGCAGTTCTTC. This gives the protein CASSSAGTGEPYNEQFF.

This rearrangement joins TRBV6-2 or TRBV6-3 to TRBJ2-7; maybe TRBD2 (6 bases). Trimming took 7 bases from V and 9 from J, leaving 19 bases between them. Per germline, CDR1 MNHEY and CDR2 SVGEGT. This CDR3 is built from 13 residues. CDR3 amino acids: CASNPGANSWQYV. CDR3 bases: TGTGCCAGCAACCCGGGAGCGAACAGTTGGCAGTACGTC.

The chain joins TRBV11-2 to TRBJ1-2; TRBD1 matches at 9 bases. Unmatched junction bases numbered 10, after V lost 5 bases and J lost 9 bases. CDR3 size: 14 residues. CDR1 is SGHAT and CDR2 is FQNNGV in the germline V gene. The DNA for the CDR3 is TGTGCCAGCAGCACCGGACAGGGGCGACAAAGCTACACCTTC. Translation: CASSTGQGRQSYTF.

This rearrangement joins TRBV3-1 (or the pseudogene TRBV3-2) to TRBJ2-1; TRBD2 might be the D (6 bases). The CDR3 is 19 amino acids. The V end lost 3 bases, the J end lost 0 bases, and 21 bases lay between the germline ends. Germline-derived CDR1 and CDR2 are LGHDT and YNNKEL (reference sequence). CDR3 DNA sequence: TGTGCCAGCAGCCAGAGCGGACGACTAGGCCGGGGCTCCTACAATGAGCAGTTCTTC. As protein: CASSQSGRLGRGSYNEQFF.

The chain employs TRBV4-2 and TRBJ2-7, with D perhaps TRBD2 (5 bases). From germline, CDR1 is LGHNA and CDR2 YNFKEQ. The V end lost 1 base, the J end lost 7 bases, and 14 bases lay between the germline ends. The CDR3 loop spans 14 amino acids. Here the CDR3 reads CASSQGGSKEEQYF. The DNA of the CDR3 is TGTGCCAGCAGCCAAGGAGGGAGCAAGGAGGAGCAGTACTTC.

This clone came up a few times. The chain is built from TRBV7-9 and TRBJ1-2; 7 positions match TRBD1. Trimming took 5 bases from V and 2 from J; bases not matched to a gene: 14. Germline V CDR1 and CDR2: SEHNR, FQNEAQ (reference sequence). The length of the CDR3 is 17 residues. CDR3 coding DNA: TGTGCCAGCAGCCAAGAGGGCAGGGGGATTCTAAACTATGGCTACACCTTC. Encoded protein: CASSQEGRGILNYGYTF.

This chain uses TRBV5-1 with TRBJ2-1; 7 bases map to TRBD2. Germline V CDR1 and CDR2: SGHRS, YFSETQ. This CDR3 has 16 residues. V was pared by 3 bases and J by 4 bases, with 10 bases of the junction left unmatched. The CDR3 sequence is CASSWGGDPTYNEQFF. The CDR3 DNA is TGCGCCAGCAGCTGGGGGGGGGACCCTACATACAATGAGCAGTTCTTC.

J is TRBJ1-5 and V is TRBV18, with 8 positions matching TRBD1. Trimming cost V 6 bases and J 3 bases; bases outside gene matches: 7. CDR3 length: 15 amino acids. Germline-derived CDR1 and CDR2 are KGHSH and LQKENI. DNA for the CDR3: TGTGCCAGCTCCCCTGGGACAGGCAACAATCAGCCCCAGCATTTT. Its translation is CASSPGTGNNQPQHF.

This clone was seen only once. The sample carries other DNA sequences with the same CDR3. The chain uses TRBV7-9 and TRBJ2-3, with 8 positions matching TRBD1. The germline gives CDR1 SEHNR, CDR2 FQNEAQ (reference sequence). The ends lost 2 bases at V and 2 bases at J; junction bases unmatched: 3. CDR3 length: 15 amino acids. In DNA form, the CDR3 reads TGTGCCAGCAGCTTACGGACAGGGAACACAGATACGCAGTATTTT. Translated, it gives CASSLRTGNTDTQYF.

This chain uses TRBV9 with TRBJ2-3, with D perhaps matching TRBD2 (6 bases). The CDR3 runs 15 residues. CDR1 SGDLS and CDR2 YYNGEE come from the germline V gene. V was pared by 0 bases and J by 1 base, with 9 bases between. CDR3 in DNA: TGTGCCAGCAGCGTAGCGGCTAGCGGCACAGATACGCAGTATTTT. This sequence encodes CASSVAASGTDTQYF.

This clone was counted only a few times. This chain joins TRBV19 and TRBJ2-7; no firm D call. The CDR3 has 11 residues. Germline CDR1 reads LNHDA; CDR2 reads SQIVND (reference sequence). V lost 5 bases and J 3 bases, leaving 5 bases between the germline ends. The CDR3 DNA is TGTGCCAGTAGTTCAAACTACGAGCAGTACGTC. Amino acids: CASSSNYEQYV.

V usage is TRBV28 and J usage is TRBJ1-5; TRBD1 is a possible D gene (5 bases). Looked up from germline, CDR1 is MDHEN and CDR2 is SYDVKM. Trimming removed 7 bases at V and 2 bases at J, with 15 bases between. The CDR3 extends over 15 amino acids. The CDR3 here is CASNTGRFGNQPQHF. The CDR3 DNA follows: TGTGCCAGCAACACAGGAAGGTTCGGCAATCAGCCCCAGCATTTT.

This chain uses TRBV28 with TRBJ1-1; TRBD1 matches at 11 bases. The CDR3 is made up of 15 amino acids. CDR1 and CDR2 from the germline V gene are MDHEN and SYDVKM. With 5 bases clipped from V and 4 bases from J, the junction kept 6 bases outside the gene matches. CDR3 amino acids: CASSLYGTGGTEAFF. The CDR3 DNA reads as TGTGCCAGCAGTCTCTACGGGACAGGGGGCACTGAAGCTTTCTTT.

The V gene is TRBV6-2 or TRBV6-3, the J gene TRBJ1-1; a weak D match, TRBD1 (5 bases). The CDR3 has 18 amino acids. Trimming took 2 bases from V and 4 from J, leaving 23 bases between them. Germline values: CDR1 MNHEY, CDR2 SVGEGT. CDR3 region: CASSYEPRPGGLGTEAFF. Written as DNA, the CDR3 is TGTGCCAGCAGTTACGAACCGCGACCCGGGGGTCTGGGCACTGAAGCTTTCTTT.

The chain links TRBV5-5 to TRBJ1-5; 8 bases match TRBD1. The V and J ends lost 4 bases and 4 bases, in that order; junction bases with no gene match: 1. This CDR3 has 13 residues. From germline, CDR1 is SGHKS and CDR2 YYEKEE (reference sequence). CDR3 nucleotides: TGTGCCAGCAGCAGGGACAGGAATCAGCCCCAGCATTTT. It yields the protein CASSRDRNQPQHF.

The rearrangement uses TRBV18 and TRBJ2-6; perhaps TRBD2 as D (5 bases). The CDR3 loop spans 18 amino acids. Trimming took 5 bases from V and 0 from J, leaving 17 bases between them. Germline V gene sequence: CDR1 KGHSH, CDR2 LQKENI. CDR3 residues: CASSTAGKTSSGANVLTF. The CDR3 DNA sequence: TGTGCCAGCTCAACAGCCGGGAAAACAAGCTCTGGGGCCAACGTCCTGACTTTC.

This chain connects TRBV21-1 to TRBJ1-4; the D call of TRBD1 is as the table states it, not checked on the DNA. TRBV21-1 is a pseudogene. The CDR3 extends over 14 amino acids. The CDR3 is CASSFRDRFEKLFF. CDR3 DNA sequence: TGTGCCAGCAGCTTCCGGGACAGGTTTGAAAAACTGTTTTTT.

CDR3 sequence reads: CAWTRRREGVVTGELFF. The CDR3 DNA follows: TGTGCCTGGACCCGAAGGAGGGAAGGGGTTGTGACCGGGGAGCTGTTTTTT. The V gene is TRBV30, the J gene TRBJ2-2; TRBD2 might be the D (6 bases). Trimming shortened V by 4 bases and J by 5 bases, and 23 bases separated the two germline ends. This CDR3 is built from 17 residues. CDR1 and CDR2 (germline): GTSNPN, SVGIG (reference sequence). Combining the CDR3 with reference TRBV30 and TRBJ2-2 gives the whole variable domain SQTIHQWPATLVQPVGSPLSLECTVEGTSNPNLYWYRQAAGRGLQLLFYSVGIGQISSEVPQNLSASRPQDRQFILSSKKLLLSDSGFYLCAWTRRREGVVTGELFFGEGSRLTVL.

J is TRBJ1-1 and V is TRBV5-4; D is unresolved. V was trimmed by 0 bases and J by 1 base, leaving 10 bases between them. CDR3 length: 15 amino acids. CDR1 SGHNT and CDR2 YYREEE come from the germline V gene (reference sequence). The CDR3 loop reads CASSLVELRNTEAFF. The CDR3 bases are TGTGCCAGCAGCTTGGTTGAGCTAAGGAACACTGAAGCTTTCTTT.